The 30 T cell receptor beta chains below all came from one sample that was sequenced in a study of PD-L1 blockade in urothelial cancer. Described time point: pretreatment peripheral blood. The table came from immunoSEQ multiplex PCR; TCRdb's copy has only in-frame clones and leaves some out. The sample has tens of thousands of clones, 70% to 90% seen once. The specimen was PBMCs, collected around atezolizumab (anti-PD-L1) treatment. The source of these receptors is a man in his fifties or sixties with urothelial cancer.

CDR3 nucleotides: TGCGCCAGCAGCCCTACGGACAGGCCTGAAAACACCATATATTTT. Translated, it gives CASSPTDRPENTIYF. V gene TRBV4-1 combines with J gene TRBJ1-3, with TRBD1 matching over 7 bases. The CDR3 extends over 15 amino acids. V was clipped by 4 bases and J by 6 bases; unmatched bases: 9. CDR1 is MGHRA, CDR2 YSYEKL, per germline.

V usage is TRBV30 and J usage is TRBJ2-2; possibly TRBD2 for D (6 bases). Germline loops: CDR1 GTSNPN, CDR2 SVGIG (reference sequence). V was cut by 4 bases and J by 6 bases, with 12 bases left in between. The CDR3 spans 13 residues. The CDR3 coding sequence is TGTGCCTGGACAGGAGGGTACGCCGGGGAGCTGTTTTTT. Amino acids: CAWTGGYAGELFF.

This clone was counted a few times. The chain has TRBV25-1 and TRBJ2-7; TRBD1 agrees at 12 bases. The CDR3 spans 13 residues. V was pared by 7 bases and J by 6 bases, with 4 bases of the junction left unmatched. Germline V gene sequence: CDR1 MGHDK, CDR2 SYGVNS. CDR3 coding DNA: TGTGCCAGCATGGGACAGGGGGCAGGCGAGCAGTACTTC. The encoded protein is CASMGQGAGEQYF.

Only a few counts were recorded for this clone. The chain carries TRBV7-9 and TRBJ2-3; 9 bases line up with TRBD1. This CDR3 is built from 16 residues. V dropped 5 bases and J dropped 5; count of bases not matched to a gene: 11. Looked up from germline, CDR1 is SEHNR and CDR2 is FQNEAQ (reference sequence). The CDR3 coding sequence is TGTGCCAGCAGCGTGGGACAGGGAGGTGAGGGAGATACGCAGTATTTT. Its translation is CASSVGQGGEGDTQYF.

The chain is built from TRBV6-1 and TRBJ1-5; 9 bases are a match to TRBD1. V shed 6 bases, J shed 7 bases, and the junction held 7 bases outside the gene matches. The CDR3 has 14 amino acids. The germline gives CDR1 MNHNS, CDR2 SASEGT. CDR3 in DNA: TGTGCCAGCAGGTCCCGGGACAGGGAACAGCCCCAGCATTTT. Residues: CASRSRDREQPQHF.

V usage is TRBV7-8 and J usage is TRBJ2-1; possible D gene TRBD2, 5 bases. The CDR3 loop spans 15 amino acids. The V end was cut by 1 base, the J end by 1 base, with 8 bases between. CDR1 and CDR2 from the germline V gene are SGHVS and FQNEAQ. CDR3 nucleotides: TGTGCCAGCAGCTTAGTGTCGGGGTCCTACAATGAGCAGTTCTTC. It encodes CASSLVSGSYNEQFF.

In this sample, this clone turned up once. The chain's CDR3 is CASSLRRLGLGNTEAFF. CDR3 nucleotide sequence: TGTGCCAGCAGCTTGCGGAGGTTAGGACTGGGGAACACTGAAGCTTTCTTT. This rearrangement joins TRBV5-4 to TRBJ1-1; no definite D call. CDR3 length equals 17 residues. The germline V gene encodes CDR1 SGHNT and CDR2 YYREEE (reference sequence). V was cut by 1 base and J by 1 base, with 17 bases left in between.

The chain joins TRBV2 to TRBJ1-1; D ambiguous. This CDR3 contains 16 residues. The ends were cut back, 0 bases at V and 1 base at J, with 12 bases in the middle. Germline lookup yields CDR1 SNHLY and CDR2 FYNNEI. CDR3 nucleotide sequence: TGTGCCAGCAGTGAAGCGCTTTGGGCCGGGAACACTGAAGCTTTCTTT. This codes for CASSEALWAGNTEAFF. The whole variable domain, filled in from reference TRBV2 and TRBJ1-1, reads EPEVTQTPSHQVTQMGQEVILRCVPISNHLYFYWYRQILGQKVEFLVSFYNNEISEKSEIFDDQFSVERPDGSNFTLKIRSTKLEDSAMYFCASSEALWAGNTEAFFGQGTRLTVV.

This clone was seen only once. The J gene is TRBJ2-3, the V gene TRBV7-3; 14 bases fit TRBD2. Unmatched junction bases numbered 7, after V lost 5 bases and J lost 0 bases. CDR3 length equals 18 residues. Germline CDR1 SGHTA, CDR2 FQGTGA. The CDR3 sequence: CASSRGLAGAPSTDTQYF. The DNA of the CDR3 is TGTGCCAGCAGCCGGGGACTAGCGGGGGCCCCTAGCACAGATACGCAGTATTTT.

The J gene is TRBJ1-6, the V gene TRBV5-5; D remains unclear. V was trimmed by 3 bases and J by 8 bases, leaving 9 bases between them. The CDR3 length is 13 residues. Germline lookup yields CDR1 SGHKS and CDR2 YYEKEE (reference sequence). CDR3 loop: CASSYVGDSPLHF. CDR3 DNA sequence: TGTGCCAGCAGCTACGTCGGAGATTCACCCCTCCACTTT.

The chain combines TRBV7-2 with TRBJ2-5, with TRBD2 matching 8 bases. Trimming cost V 5 bases and J 0 bases; bases outside gene matches: 2. CDR1 is SGHTA and CDR2 is FQGNSA in the germline V gene. The CDR3 loop spans 14 amino acids. Written as DNA, the CDR3 is TGTGCCAGCAGCACTAGCGGAAACCAAGAGACCCAGTACTTC. Translated: CASSTSGNQETQYF.

The chain has TRBV9 and TRBJ1-5; D perhaps matches TRBD1 (6 bases). Germline values: CDR1 SGDLS, CDR2 YYNGEE. Trimming pared 7 bases from V and 7 bases from J, leaving 18 bases between. This CDR3 has 14 residues. CDR3 residues: CASATGPRDQPQHF. CDR3 coding DNA: TGTGCCAGCGCGACAGGTCCCCGGGACCAGCCCCAGCATTTT. The full variable domain, completed using reference TRBV9 and TRBJ1-5, is DSGVTQTPKHLITATGQRVTLRCSPRSGDLSVYWYQQSLDQGLQFLIQYYNGEERAKGNILERFSAQQFPDLHSELNLSSLELGDSALYFCASATGPRDQPQHFGDGTRLSIL.

The chain is built from TRBV14 and TRBJ1-1, with TRBD1 as a possible D gene (6 bases). CDR3 length: 16 residues. The V gene lost 4 bases and the J gene lost 4 bases, with 19 bases spanning the gap. Per germline, CDR1 SGHDN and CDR2 FVKESK. The CDR3 sequence: CASSRNRVDTGTEAFF. In nucleotides, the CDR3 is TGTGCCAGCAGCCGAAACAGGGTAGATACGGGCACTGAAGCTTTCTTT.

This chain connects TRBV4-1 to TRBJ2-3; TRBD1 is a possible D gene (6 bases). V was trimmed by 1 base and J by 4 bases, leaving 12 bases between them. Germline CDR1 and CDR2: MGHRA and YSYEKL. The CDR3 is 15 residues long. CDR3 coding DNA: TGCGCCAGCAGCCAAGTGAACAGGGTCGCAGATACGCAGTATTTT. This sequence encodes CASSQVNRVADTQYF.

V is TRBV7-8 and J is TRBJ1-4; 11 bases line up with TRBD1. This CDR3 contains 14 residues. V gave up 5 bases and J gave up 7 bases; unmatched junction bases: 3. The germline gives CDR1 SGHVS, CDR2 FQNEAQ. This CDR3 reads CASSLGQGAEKLFF. CDR3 DNA: TGTGCCAGCAGCCTTGGACAGGGGGCTGAAAAACTGTTTTTT.

The table lists this clone with a count of one. The genes are TRBV7-9 and TRBJ1-1; possible D gene TRBD1, 5 bases. The length of the CDR3 is 14 residues. V lost 5 bases, J lost 3 bases, and 13 bases lay in between. Per germline, CDR1 SEHNR and CDR2 FQNEAQ (reference sequence). CDR3 loop: CASSTGQAHTEAFF. CDR3 nucleotides: TGTGCCAGCAGCACAGGACAAGCCCACACTGAAGCTTTCTTT.

This chain links TRBV5-6 with TRBJ2-3, with 8 nucleotides matching TRBD2. J lost 9 bases, V lost 1 base, and 10 bases had no gene match. This CDR3 is built from 15 residues. Germline V lookup: CDR1 SGHDT, CDR2 YYEEEE. This chain's CDR3 is CASSLQLARGGTQYF. CDR3 in DNA: TGTGCCAGCAGCTTGCAACTCGCCCGCGGGGGGACGCAGTATTTT. Based on the CDR3 plus reference TRBV5-6 and TRBJ2-3, the full variable domain is DAGVTQSPTHLIKTRGQQVTLRCSPKSGHDTVSWYQQALGQGPQFIFQYYEEEERQRGNFPDRFSGHQFPNYSSELNVNALLLGDSALYLCASSLQLARGGTQYFGPGTRLTVL.

This chain joins TRBV27 and TRBJ2-3, with D possibly being TRBD2 (6 bases). Germline CDR1 MNHEY, CDR2 SMNVEV (reference sequence). The CDR3 length is 15 residues. V was clipped by 5 bases and J by 5 bases, with 17 bases between them. The CDR3 coding sequence is TGTGCCAGCAGTCCCCGTGGGGAGGTCGAAGATACGCAGTATTTT. Translating it yields CASSPRGEVEDTQYF.

V usage is TRBV5-6 and J usage is TRBJ2-5, with 10 bases that match TRBD2. The CDR3 extends over 18 amino acids. The trim removed 4 bases at V and 5 bases at J, leaving 17 bases unmatched. Germline assignment: CDR1 SGHDT and CDR2 YYEEEE. CDR3 sequence (DNA): TGTGCCAGCAGCACGAGCCGGAGCGTCCTAGCGGGGGTGGAGACCCAGTACTTC. It is translated as CASSTSRSVLAGVETQYF.

This chain joins TRBV1 and TRBJ1-5; the table's D call, TRBD1, has no DNA check behind it. TRBV1 is a recognized pseudogene. CDR3 length equals 14 residues. The DNA for the CDR3 is TGCACCAGCCCTACAGGGGGCGGCGAACCAGCCCCAGCATTT. Encoded protein: CTSPTGGGEPAPAF.

The chain recombines TRBV5-4 with TRBJ1-2; 7 bases are shared with TRBD1. The CDR3 spans 17 residues. Germline V gene sequence: CDR1 SGHNT, CDR2 YYREEE (reference sequence). V shed 3 bases, J shed 0 bases, and the junction held 11 bases outside the gene matches. The CDR3 is CASSSGQEGYSNYGYTF. The CDR3 DNA is TGTGCCAGCAGCTCCGGACAGGAAGGGTACTCTAACTATGGCTACACCTTC.

This rearrangement joins TRBV5-1 to TRBJ1-1; the D gene is possibly TRBD1 (5 bases). The V gene lost 0 bases and the J gene lost 2 bases, with 11 bases spanning the gap. CDR1 is SGHRS and CDR2 is YFSETQ in the germline V gene. The CDR3 extends over 15 amino acids. The CDR3 protein is CASSLARGGNTEAFF. The CDR3 DNA reads as TGCGCCAGCAGCTTGGCCCGCGGGGGTAACACTGAAGCTTTCTTT.

This clone is a singleton in its sample. This CDR3 reads CASHQGWYTEAFF. As DNA, the CDR3 is TGTGCCAGCCATCAGGGGTGGTACACTGAAGCTTTCTTT. The rearrangement links TRBV27 to TRBJ1-1, with a possible D match to TRBD1 (6 bases). Germline assignment: CDR1 MNHEY and CDR2 SMNVEV (reference sequence). Trimming cost V 8 bases and J 3 bases, with 13 bases left between them. CDR3 length: 13 residues.

The J gene is TRBJ2-7, the V gene TRBV5-4; possibly TRBD2 for D (6 bases). This CDR3 is 16 amino acids long. CDR1 is SGHNT and CDR2 is YYREEE in the germline V gene (reference sequence). V dropped 0 bases and J dropped 2 bases, with 15 bases sitting between them. The CDR3 is CASSLGTPGEPYEQYF. CDR3 DNA: TGTGCCAGCAGCTTGGGTACTCCGGGAGAACCCTACGAGCAGTACTTC.

This chain uses TRBV5-1 with TRBJ1-2, with D uncertain. Trimming took 2 bases from V and 1 from J, leaving 6 bases between them. In germline, CDR1 is SGHRS, CDR2 YFSETQ. The CDR3 is 13 residues long. The CDR3: CASSFSFNYGYTF. Here the CDR3 DNA reads TGCGCCAGCAGCTTCTCCTTTAACTATGGCTACACCTTC.

V usage is TRBV29-1 and J usage is TRBJ2-1, with TRBD2 matching 10 bases. This CDR3 has 14 residues. V was clipped by 3 bases and J by 4 bases; unmatched bases: 3. Per the germline V gene, CDR1 is SQVTM and CDR2 is ANQGSEA. DNA of the CDR3: TGCAGCGTTGAGGGAGCGGGGGGGTACAATGAGCAGTTCTTC. It is translated as CSVEGAGGYNEQFF.

To note about this clone: It is unclear where the CDR3 begins or ends on the DNA, so no DNA is shown, and the CDR3 is as TCRdb lists it. This chain uses TRBV21-1 with TRBJ1-1; TRBD1, the D gene given by the table, was not confirmed from the DNA. TRBV21-1 is listed as a pseudogene. A total of 15 residues make up the CDR3, ends included. The CDR3 sequence is CASSKIVARGTEAFF.

This chain joins TRBV4-3 and TRBJ2-3, with TRBD2 identical over 10 bases. J was trimmed by 1 base and V by 0 bases; bases with no gene match: 4. The CDR3 length is 17 residues. Per germline, CDR1 LGHNA and CDR2 YSLEER. The CDR3 loop is CASSQDSSGSGTDTQYF. The CDR3 DNA sequence: TGCGCCAGCAGCCAAGATTCTAGCGGGAGCGGCACAGATACGCAGTATTTT.

This clone has only one observation. The chain has TRBV30 and TRBJ1-4; 8 nucleotides agree with TRBD1. V gave up 7 bases and J gave up 8 bases; unmatched junction bases: 9. CDR3 size: 13 residues. From germline, CDR1 is GTSNPN and CDR2 SVGIG (reference sequence). The CDR3 region is CASSDRAGEKLFF. DNA for the CDR3: TGTGCCTCCTCGGACAGGGCGGGCGAAAAACTGTTTTTT.

The chain carries TRBV7-6 and TRBJ1-5, with D possibly matching TRBD1 (5 bases). Trimming pared 2 bases from V and 3 bases from J, leaving 11 bases between. Germline CDR1 is SGHVS and CDR2 is FNYEAQ. CDR3 size: 15 residues. CDR3 amino acids: CASSLQDTPNQPQHF. The CDR3 DNA is TGTGCCAGCAGCTTACAGGACACTCCCAATCAGCCCCAGCATTTT.